The 25 T cell receptor beta chains below were found in one sample sequenced in a study of metastatic and nonmetastatic thyroid tumors. TCRdb reprocessed the PCR reads via MiXCR. Found here are approximately 84,000 clones, more than 12% of them singletons; the top ten hold about 3.6%. Patients were all untreated before their thyroid surgery. The source material was blood. These receptors were taken from a female donor with papillary thyroid cancer or a benign thyroid nodule (not recorded which). Some clones in this sample may be carry-over from other donors' samples.

This clone has a count of ten or more. The rearrangement uses TRBV2 and TRBJ2-5; 11 bases align to TRBD2. The CDR3 is 14 amino acids. Germline-derived CDR1 and CDR2 are SNHLY and FYNNEI. Trimming removed 7 bases from V and 3 bases from J; junction bases left unmatched: 4. The CDR3 spells CASKPGLAEETQYF. The DNA for the CDR3 is TGTGCCAGCAAGCCGGGACTAGCGGAAGAGACCCAGTACTTC.

In this sample, this clone turned up many times. V is TRBV28 and J is TRBJ1-3; 8 bases fit TRBD1. This CDR3 is 15 amino acids long. With 5 bases clipped from V and 4 bases from J, the junction kept 7 bases outside the gene matches. Germline V lookup: CDR1 MDHEN, CDR2 SYDVKM. The DNA of the CDR3 is TGTGCCAGCAGTACAGGGGGGGGGGAAGGAAACACCATATATTTT. It is translated as CASSTGGGEGNTIYF.

This clone showed up just a few times. The junction does not match germline at one end; this may be a read error. This sample includes further DNA sequences coding for the same CDR3. The CDR3 nucleotides are TGTGCCAGCAGCTTCGAGGGGGGGAACACTGAAGCTTTCTTC. Translation: CASSFEGGNTEAFF. The chain has TRBV11-1 and TRBJ1-1; D is possibly TRBD1 (6 bases). The CDR3 sequence is 14 residues long. Germline V gene lookup returns CDR1 SGHAT and CDR2 FQDESV (reference sequence).

This clone was counted at least ten times. The gene calls are TRBV20-1 and TRBJ1-2; no firm D call. This CDR3 spans 12 amino acids. The germline V gene encodes CDR1 DFQATT and CDR2 SNEGSKA (reference sequence). V lost 6 bases, J lost 7 bases, and 15 bases lay in between. The CDR3 protein is CSATLPGAGYTF. Written as DNA, the CDR3 is TGCAGTGCAACTCTACCGGGCGCTGGCTACACCTTC.

This clone showed up many times. The rearrangement links TRBV20-1 to TRBJ2-3, with TRBD1 matching over 9 bases. With V trimmed by 5 bases and J by 5 bases, 8 bases remained unmatched. In germline, CDR1 is DFQATT, CDR2 SNEGSKA (reference sequence). The CDR3 runs to 14 residues. The CDR3 loop reads CSAAGQGWIDTQYF. The CDR3 DNA is TGCAGTGCTGCTGGACAGGGGTGGATAGATACGCAGTATTTT.

This clone occurred a few times. This may be a read error, as it is one base from a much larger clone. V usage is TRBV24-1 and J usage is TRBJ2-1; 10 nucleotides align to TRBD1. V was clipped by 3 bases and J by 9 bases; unmatched bases: 10. Germline V gene sequence: CDR1 KGHDR, CDR2 SFDVKD. This CDR3 comprises 16 residues. The CDR3 DNA reads as TGTGCCACCAGTGATGCCGGGACAGGGGAATTAGGTGAGCAGTTCTTC. Its protein product is CATSDAGTGELGEQFF.

This clone was counted many times. The identical CDR3 is also encoded by other nucleotide sequences in the sample. The V gene is TRBV10-2, the J gene TRBJ2-5, with TRBD2 identical over 8 bases. J was trimmed by 1 base and V by 0 bases; bases with no gene match: 13. The V gene's germline CDR1 is WSHSY and CDR2 SAAADI. This CDR3 is 19 amino acids long. The CDR3 DNA reads TGCGCCAGCAGTGAGTCTTTGCGGGGGGCCCCCTCCGGCCAAGAGACCCAGTACTTC. This translates into CASSESLRGAPSGQETQYF.

In this sample, this clone turned up a few times. This chain connects TRBV7-9 to TRBJ2-7; D is undetermined. The CDR3 has 13 residues. With 3 bases removed from V and 2 bases from J, the gap between germline ends came to 8 bases. Germline CDR1 and CDR2: SEHNR and FQNEAQ (reference sequence). CDR3 in amino acids: CASSFGRPYEQYF. CDR3 DNA sequence: TGTGCCAGCAGCTTTGGTCGTCCCTACGAGCAGTACTTC.

This clone was counted a few times. This rearrangement joins TRBV27 to TRBJ1-1, with D maybe TRBD1 (5 bases). Germline assignment: CDR1 MNHEY and CDR2 SMNVEV (reference sequence). Trimming took off 3 bases at V and 1 base at J, with 9 bases between the two ends. There are 14 residues in the CDR3. The CDR3 sequence is CASSFSGRNTEAFF. The CDR3 DNA sequence: TGTGCCAGCAGTTTCTCAGGGAGGAACACTGAAGCTTTCTTT.

In its sample, this clone was seen many times. J is TRBJ2-4 and V is TRBV30, with a possible D match to TRBD2 (5 bases). Per germline, CDR1 GTSNPN and CDR2 SVGIG (reference sequence). The CDR3 length is 13 residues. V was cut by 2 bases and J by 8 bases, with 13 bases left in between. This CDR3 is CAWSSTTGDIQYF. The CDR3, as DNA: TGTGCCTGGAGTTCCACAACCGGGGACATTCAGTACTTC. Using reference TRBV30 and TRBJ2-4 for the parts outside the CDR3, the full variable domain is SQTIHQWPATLVQPVGSPLSLECTVEGTSNPNLYWYRQAAGRGLQLLFYSVGIGQISSEVPQNLSASRPQDRQFILSSKKLLLSDSGFYLCAWSSTTGDIQYFGAGTRLSVL.

This clone has a count of ten or more. V is TRBV15 and J is TRBJ1-1, with D perhaps TRBD1 (6 bases). The CDR3 has 16 residues. Germline loops: CDR1 LNHNV, CDR2 YYDKDF (reference sequence). The V end was cut by 4 bases, the J end by 6 bases, with 21 bases between. CDR3 loop: CATSTIGQRAEAEAFF. In nucleotides, the CDR3 is TGTGCCACCAGCACGATAGGACAGAGGGCGGAGGCTGAAGCTTTCTTT.

About this clone itself: A much bigger clone sits one base away, suggesting this may be a read error. The chain employs TRBV28 and TRBJ2-1; tentative D call: TRBD1 (6 bases). V dropped 6 bases and J dropped 2 bases, with 14 bases sitting between them. Germline V gene lookup returns CDR1 MDHEN and CDR2 SYDVKM. The CDR3 runs 15 residues. CDR3 residues: CASSLTGPPYNEQFF. The CDR3 DNA follows: TGTGCCAGCAGCCTGACAGGACCACCCTACAATGAGCAGTTCTTC.

About this clone: One base away lies a much larger clone, so this may be a sequencing read error. Other DNA sequences in the same sample also yield this CDR3. The V call is TRBV20-1, the J call TRBJ2-2, with unresolved D. CDR1 is DFQATT, CDR2 SNEGSKA, per germline (reference sequence). The CDR3 length is 13 residues. CDR3 amino acids: CSARDHSTGELFF. The CDR3 nucleotides read TGTAGTGCTAGAGATCACTCCACCGGGGAGCTGTTTTTT.

This clone was picked up many times. The chain employs TRBV7-9 and TRBJ1-2, with D possibly TRBD1 on 6 matching bases. The CDR3 sequence is 18 residues long. V dropped 2 bases and J dropped 2 bases, with 21 bases sitting between them. Germline V gene sequence: CDR1 SEHNR, CDR2 FQNEAQ (reference sequence). The CDR3 loop is CASSLIEDSEIGNYGYTF. DNA for the CDR3: TGTGCCAGCAGCTTAATAGAGGACAGCGAGATTGGGAACTATGGCTACACCTTC. Full variable domain (rest looked up from reference TRBV7-9 and TRBJ1-2): DTGVSQNPRHKITKRGQNVTFRCDPISEHNRLYWYRQTLGQGPEFLTYFQNEAQLEKSRLLSDRFSAERPKGSFSTLEIQRTEQGDSAMYLCASSLIEDSEIGNYGYTFGSGTRLTVV.

This clone was recorded many times. The chain uses TRBV2 and TRBJ2-7; 9 nucleotides align to TRBD1. This CDR3 region has 19 residues. J gave up 0 bases and V 1 base, and 13 bases lay outside the gene matches. Germline V CDR1 and CDR2: SNHLY, FYNNEI. CDR3 residues: CASSEGRWGGQGSSYEQYF. DNA for the CDR3: TGTGCCAGCAGTGAAGGAAGGTGGGGGGGACAGGGAAGCTCCTACGAGCAGTACTTC.

This clone was seen only a few times. The chain joins TRBV4-2 to TRBJ2-5; 7 bases line up with TRBD2. CDR1 LGHNA and CDR2 YNFKEQ come from the germline V gene. Unmatched junction bases numbered 9, after V lost 4 bases and J lost 4 bases. The CDR3 runs 15 residues. This chain's CDR3 is CASSPWGGGGETQYF. CDR3 nucleotide sequence: TGTGCCAGCAGCCCCTGGGGGGGGGGAGGAGAGACCCAGTACTTC.

This clone was seen a few times. Given a much more abundant clone one base away, this may be a read error. V usage is TRBV28 and J usage is TRBJ2-5; unclear D gene. V was trimmed by 8 bases and J by 5 bases, leaving 12 bases between them. There are 12 residues in the CDR3. The germline V gene encodes CDR1 MDHEN and CDR2 SYDVKM. CDR3 sequence reads: CASSLVMETQYF. The CDR3 nucleotides read TGTGCCAGCTCCCTAGTGATGGAGACCCAGTACTTC.

In this sample, this clone turned up many times. This chain joins TRBV2 and TRBJ2-3, with D uncertain. The CDR3 spans 18 residues. With 0 bases removed from V and 0 bases from J, the gap between germline ends came to 16 bases. Germline CDR1 SNHLY, CDR2 FYNNEI. As DNA, the CDR3 is TGTGCCAGCAGTGAAGCCGCGGATTGGGATCCTAGCACAGATACGCAGTATTTT. Amino acids: CASSEAADWDPSTDTQYF.

Ten or more counts support this clone. The CDR3 is CASSLGGGQETQYF. DNA for the CDR3: TGTGCCAGCAGCTTAGGCGGTGGCCAAGAGACCCAGTACTTC. This chain connects TRBV7-9 to TRBJ2-5; D gene uncertain. CDR1 is SEHNR, CDR2 FQNEAQ, per germline (reference sequence). The germline V and J ends were trimmed by 1 base and 1 base, with 7 bases remaining between them. The CDR3 is 14 residues long.

This clone was detected many times. This chain links TRBV20-1 with TRBJ2-7, with TRBD2 matching 11 bases. The J segment lost 4 bases and the V segment lost 4 bases, leaving 6 bases of the junction unmatched. The CDR3 has 14 amino acids. CDR1 and CDR2 (germline): DFQATT, SNEGSKA (reference sequence). Written as DNA, the CDR3 is TGCAGTGCTAATATAGCGGGGGGGCCTTACGAGCAGTACTTC. This translates into CSANIAGGPYEQYF.

The rearrangement joins TRBV7-9 to TRBJ2-5; D uncertain. Germline V gene lookup returns CDR1 SEHNR and CDR2 FQNEAQ (reference sequence). The germline V and J ends were trimmed by 2 bases and 5 bases, with 6 bases remaining between them. The CDR3 loop spans 12 amino acids. CDR3 DNA sequence: TGTGCCAGCAGCTTATTGTCGGAGACCCAGTACTTC. Translating gives CASSLLSETQYF.

This clone was seen many times. The junction and the germline gene differ at one end; a read error may be behind it. In the same sample, other DNA sequences code for this CDR3. CDR3 DNA: TGCAGTGCTAGCCCCAGACAGGGGGTCTCTGGAAACACTATATATTTT. Its translation: CSASPRQGVSGNTIYF. The J gene is TRBJ1-3, the V gene TRBV20-1; 9 positions match TRBD1. Germline V CDR1 and CDR2: DFQATT, SNEGSKA (reference sequence). The CDR3 has 16 amino acids.

This clone appeared many times. J is TRBJ2-7 and V is TRBV7-2; 12 nucleotides align to TRBD1. Germline assignment: CDR1 SGHTA and CDR2 FQGNSA. The CDR3 totals 14 residues. The V gene end was trimmed by 1 base and the J gene end by 9 bases; junction bases not matched to a gene: 4. DNA for the CDR3: TGTGCCAGCAGCTTAGGGGGACAGGGGGCCAGGCAGTACTTC. Protein sequence: CASSLGGQGARQYF.

This clone has a count of ten or more. The chain carries TRBV27 and TRBJ1-4; D uncertain. V was clipped by 0 bases and J by 7 bases, with 9 bases between them. The CDR3 runs to 14 residues. Per the germline V gene, CDR1 is MNHEY and CDR2 is SMNVEV (reference sequence). CDR3 bases: TGTGCCAGCAGTTTATCCTGGGGAGTTGAAAAACTGTTTTTT. It encodes CASSLSWGVEKLFF.

The rearrangement joins TRBV20-1 to TRBJ2-7; the D gene is possibly TRBD2 (6 bases). V shed 2 bases and J shed 11 bases, with 13 bases lying between them. CDR1 DFQATT and CDR2 SNEGSKA come from the germline V gene (reference sequence). CDR3 size: 11 residues. CDR3 residues: CSARNGGIKYF. As DNA, the CDR3 is TGCAGTGCTAGAAATGGCGGGATAAAGTACTTC.